These 28 T cell receptor beta chains were all obtained from the same sample, sequenced in a study of molecular identifiers for immune sequencing clone quantification. MiXCR, applied by TCRdb to the PCR reads, yields one record per CDR3 protein. This sample yields approximately 550,000 distinct CDR3 sequences, of which less than 30% are seen a single time; 0.7% to 0.9% belongs to the top ten. The sequenced sample consisted of naive CD8+ T cells from blood, with Jurkat cell RNA spiked in. Subset noted: FACS-sorted CD8+CD4-CCR7+CD45RA+ naive T cells. These receptors all stem from a human donor in good health. Some libraries in this study had Jurkat cell RNA spiked in.

The CDR3: CASSQVGGGAHEQYF. The CDR3 DNA is TGCGCCAGCAGCCAAGTTGGCGGGGGGGCCCACGAGCAGTACTTC. The chain joins TRBV4-1 to TRBJ2-7, with 9 bases matching TRBD2. With 1 base clipped from V and 5 bases from J, the junction kept 6 bases outside the gene matches. Germline CDR1 reads MGHRA; CDR2 reads YSYEKL. The CDR3 length is 15 residues.

This clonotype was seen ten or more times. The chain carries TRBV12-3 or TRBV12-4 and TRBJ2-3; D ambiguous. Trimming removed 3 bases at V and 2 bases at J, with 12 bases between. The CDR3 length is 15 residues. The CDR3 DNA follows: TGTGCCAGCAGTTTGCCAGGATCCTCCACAGATACGCAGTATTTT. Its translation is CASSLPGSSTDTQYF.

In this sample, this clonotype turned up a few times. In DNA, the CDR3 is TGTGCCAGTAGTATAGTCGGACAGGGCCCAGATACGCAGTATTTT. Protein product: CASSIVGQGPDTQYF. The chain joins TRBV19 to TRBJ2-3, with 8 bases aligning to TRBD1. Looked up from germline, CDR1 is LNHDA and CDR2 is SQIVND (reference sequence). This CDR3 contains 15 residues. V was clipped by 1 base and J by 4 bases; unmatched bases: 4.

This clonotype was seen ten or more times. V usage is TRBV7-2 and J usage is TRBJ2-7; D may be TRBD1 (7 bases). V lost 5 bases to trimming and J lost 3 bases, with 17 bases between them. CDR1 is SGHTA and CDR2 is FQGNSA in the germline V gene. The CDR3 has 15 residues. The CDR3 is CASSPLTGTHYEQYF. The DNA for the CDR3 is TGTGCCAGCAGCCCGTTGACAGGGACTCACTACGAGCAGTACTTC.

The sample holds a few counts of this clonotype. This chain connects TRBV7-9 to TRBJ1-1, with 7 bases matching TRBD1. The CDR3 runs to 17 residues. The V gene's germline CDR1 is SEHNR and CDR2 FQNEAQ (reference sequence). Trimming cost V 2 bases and J 0 bases; bases outside gene matches: 9. The DNA for the CDR3 is TGTGCCAGCAGCTTACCGGCCGGGACAGAGCTGAACACTGAAGCTTTCTTT. Its protein is CASSLPAGTELNTEAFF.

This clonotype came up a few times. V gene TRBV4-1 combines with J gene TRBJ2-7; the D is unclear. V was trimmed by 0 bases and J by 3 bases, leaving 12 bases between them. The V gene's germline CDR1 is MGHRA and CDR2 YSYEKL. This CDR3 is built from 15 residues. CDR3 DNA sequence: TGCGCCAGCAGCCAAGATTCGGCCCCTTACTACGAGCAGTACTTC. It yields the protein CASSQDSAPYYEQYF.

As for this clonotype: A clone one base away is much larger, so this may be a read error. For the CDR3, the DNA is TGTGCCACCAGCATCGGCAGGGGAGATCAAGAGTCCCAGTACTTC. This sequence encodes CATSIGRGDQESQYF. The chain recombines TRBV15 with TRBJ2-5; a possible D gene is TRBD1 (6 bases). This CDR3 is built from 15 residues. In germline, CDR1 is LNHNV, CDR2 YYDKDF (reference sequence). The full variable domain, completed using reference TRBV15 and TRBJ2-5, is DAMVIQNPRYQVTQFGKPVTLSCSQTLNHNVMYWYQQKSSQAPKLLFHYYDKDFNNEADTPDNFQSRRPNTSFCFLDIRSPGLGDTAMYLCATSIGRGDQESQYFGPGTRLLVL.

This clonotype was counted a few times. V is TRBV4-1 and J is TRBJ2-7; 9 bases agree with TRBD1. V shed 1 base and J 8 bases; nucleotides not matched to a gene: 9. The CDR3 spans 15 residues. Germline V gene sequence: CDR1 MGHRA, CDR2 YSYEKL. This CDR3 is CASSQGVGTGPQQYF. The DNA for the CDR3 is TGCGCCAGCAGCCAAGGGGTCGGGACAGGGCCCCAGCAGTACTTC.

The table lists this clonotype with many counts. V usage is TRBV30 and J usage is TRBJ2-1; TRBD2 aligns across 13 bases. This CDR3 is built from 15 residues. Germline values: CDR1 GTSNPN, CDR2 SVGIG (reference sequence). Trimming at V came to 5 bases and at J to 10 bases, leaving 11 bases not matched to a gene. This CDR3 reads CAWDELAGGRGEQFF. DNA for the CDR3: TGTGCCTGGGACGAACTAGCGGGAGGGCGTGGAGAGCAGTTCTTC.

The table lists this clonotype with a few counts. The rearrangement uses TRBV5-1 and TRBJ1-2, with 7 bases lining up with TRBD1. Germline loops: CDR1 SGHRS, CDR2 YFSETQ. J was trimmed by 7 bases and V by 4 bases; bases with no gene match: 13. The CDR3 is 15 amino acids. This chain's CDR3 is CASSPTSRGPVGYTF. DNA for the CDR3: TGCGCCAGCAGCCCTACTTCGAGGGGGCCTGTTGGCTACACCTTC. Variable domain in full (rest from reference TRBV5-1 and TRBJ1-2): KAGVTQTPRYLIKTRGQQVTLSCSPISGHRSVSWYQQTPGQGLQFLFEYFSETQRNKGNFPGRFSGRQFSNSRSEMNVSTLELGDSALYLCASSPTSRGPVGYTFGSGTRLTVV.

Worth noting for this clonotype: A much larger clone is a single base away; this may be a read error. In DNA, the CDR3 is TGCGCCAGCAGCCAAGAAGTCCGGGGCGTGGCAAACACCATACATTTT. Its translation: CASSQEVRGVANTIHF. The V gene is TRBV4-1, the J gene TRBJ1-3; D is possibly TRBD1 (5 bases). The CDR3 extends over 16 amino acids. Germline V CDR1 and CDR2: MGHRA, YSYEKL.

V gene TRBV19 combines with J gene TRBJ1-5; D unclear. Germline V gene lookup returns CDR1 LNHDA and CDR2 SQIVND (reference sequence). The CDR3 is 15 residues long. V was shortened by 3 bases and J by 0 bases, with 9 bases between the two germline ends. The DNA for the CDR3 is TGTGCCAGTAGTATGGACCATTATAGCAATCAGCCCCAGCATTTT. Protein product: CASSMDHYSNQPQHF.

The J gene is TRBJ2-1, the V gene TRBV20-1; either TRBD1 or TRBD2 may supply D (5 bases each). Trimming removed 2 bases from V and 3 bases from J, with 23 bases in between. Germline lookup yields CDR1 DFQATT and CDR2 SNEGSKA (reference sequence). The CDR3 has 18 residues. The CDR3 protein is CSARIRNLRGEYYNEQFF. In DNA, the CDR3 is TGCAGTGCTAGAATCCGAAACCTGAGGGGAGAATACTACAATGAGCAGTTCTTC.

A few counts support this clonotype. The CDR3 region is CASSPPNRDREKLFF. For the CDR3, the DNA is TGCGCCAGCAGCCCCCCGAACAGGGATCGAGAAAAACTGTTTTTT. The rearrangement uses TRBV4-1 and TRBJ1-4; maybe TRBD1 (6 bases). This CDR3 is 15 amino acids long. V lost 4 bases, J lost 8 bases, and 17 bases lay in between. Germline V gives CDR1 MGHRA, CDR2 YSYEKL.

This clonotype was recorded at least ten times. The CDR3 DNA reads as TGTGCCAGCAGTTTTGCAGGGGTGCCCACTGAAGCTTTCTTT. Amino acid sequence: CASSFAGVPTEAFF. V gene TRBV27 combines with J gene TRBJ1-1, with a weak D call TRBD1 (6 bases). V lost 3 bases, J lost 4 bases, and 12 bases lay in between. Germline CDR1 reads MNHEY; CDR2 reads SMNVEV (reference sequence). The CDR3 covers 14 residues.

This clonotype showed up many times. V usage is TRBV6-2 or TRBV6-3 and J usage is TRBJ1-6; D not resolved. CDR1 MNHEY and CDR2 SVGEGT come from the germline V gene. The CDR3 runs to 15 residues. Trimming shortened V by 2 bases and J by 5 bases, and 10 bases separated the two germline ends. CDR3 nucleotides: TGTGCCAGCAGTTACCCGGACGGAGATAATTCACCCCTCCACTTT. Its translation is CASSYPDGDNSPLHF.

With regard to this clonotype: The missing conserved phenylalanine or tryptophan at the end of this CDR3 makes a read error likely. J is TRBJ2-1 and V is TRBV5-3; 7 nucleotides line up with TRBD1. TRBV5-3 is identified as an open reading frame with a role that is uncertain. The CDR3 extends over 15 amino acids. V was pared by 8 bases and J by 2 bases, with 10 bases of the junction left unmatched. This CDR3 reads CASSVTGLTYNEQFL. CDR3 DNA sequence: TGTGCCAGCAGCGTGACAGGGTTGACCTACAATGAGCAGTTCCTC.

The rearrangement links TRBV11-2 to TRBJ2-5; perhaps TRBD1 as D (6 bases). The V gene lost 3 bases and the J gene lost 1 base, with 9 bases spanning the gap. The CDR3 has 14 amino acids. The germline gives CDR1 SGHAT, CDR2 FQNNGV. The CDR3 region is CASSFTGPQETQYF. CDR3 coding DNA: TGTGCCAGCAGCTTTACAGGGCCCCAAGAGACCCAGTACTTC.

Ten or more counts support this clonotype. V gene TRBV5-6 combines with J gene TRBJ2-7, with D maybe TRBD2 (7 bases). The V gene's germline CDR1 is SGHDT and CDR2 YYEEEE. The germline V and J ends were trimmed by 2 bases and 3 bases, with 12 bases remaining between them. The CDR3 covers 14 residues. The DNA for the CDR3 is TGTGCCAGCAGCTTCGCGGGGGCCGGCTACGAGCAGTACTTC. Protein product: CASSFAGAGYEQYF.

Many counts were recorded for this clonotype. The chain has TRBV12-3 or TRBV12-4 and TRBJ1-5, with 9 bases fitting TRBD1. CDR3 length equals 15 residues. V shed 6 bases, J shed 1 base, and the junction held 4 bases outside the gene matches. The CDR3 region has the DNA TGTGCCAGCAGAGCAGGACAGGGGAGCAATCAGCCCCAGCATTTT. Encoded protein: CASRAGQGSNQPQHF.

This clonotype was counted a few times. The chain employs TRBV5-4 and TRBJ2-3, with TRBD1 as a possible D gene (6 bases). CDR1 is SGHNT, CDR2 YYREEE, per germline (reference sequence). This CDR3 contains 18 residues. V was cut by 7 bases and J by 2 bases, with 26 bases left in between. The CDR3 spells CASYRGQPLPFPTDTQYF. CDR3 nucleotides: TGTGCCAGCTATCGAGGACAGCCGCTACCCTTCCCCACAGATACGCAGTATTTT.

The chain carries TRBV20-1 and TRBJ2-7, with TRBD2 matching 10 bases. Germline-derived CDR1 and CDR2 are DFQATT and SNEGSKA (reference sequence). The J segment lost 3 bases and the V segment lost 0 bases, leaving 5 bases of the junction unmatched. The CDR3 is 15 residues long. The chain's CDR3 is CSARDPSGGVYEQYF. In DNA, the CDR3 is TGCAGTGCTAGAGACCCTAGCGGGGGTGTCTACGAGCAGTACTTC.

The chain joins TRBV28 to TRBJ1-4; D is unresolved. The germline V gene has CDR1 MDHEN and CDR2 SYDVKM. V shed 3 bases and J shed 6 bases, with 11 bases lying between them. The length of the CDR3 is 14 residues. CDR3 nucleotides: TGTGCCAGCAGTTTCCGGATCTGGGATGAAAAACTGTTTTTT. This sequence encodes CASSFRIWDEKLFF.

This clonotype was seen more than once but under ten times. The V call is TRBV2, the J call TRBJ2-5, with TRBD2 matching 11 bases. This CDR3 is built from 19 residues. With V trimmed by 5 bases and J by 5 bases, 19 bases remained unmatched. Germline lookup yields CDR1 SNHLY and CDR2 FYNNEI. The CDR3 coding sequence is TGTGCCAGCAGTTATGACCAATCCGGGACTAGCGGATTTGAGGAGACCCAGTACTTC. Its protein product is CASSYDQSGTSGFEETQYF.

This clonotype was counted once. The junction does not match germline at one end; this may be a read error. The V gene is TRBV2, the J gene TRBJ1-2; D not certain. Germline V gene data show CDR1 as SNHLY and CDR2 as FYNNEI. CDR3 length equals 14 residues. This CDR3 is CASSGAGLYYGYPF. CDR3 in DNA: TGTGCCAGCAGTGGAGCGGGCCTATACTATGGCTACCCCTTC.

The genes are TRBV3-1 and TRBJ2-6, with D uncertain. The germline V gene has CDR1 LGHDT and CDR2 YNNKEL (reference sequence). The CDR3 length is 19 residues. The germline V and J ends were trimmed by 2 bases and 2 bases, with 19 bases remaining between them. The chain's CDR3 is CASSQSGLSSFPGANVLTF. CDR3 nucleotide sequence: TGTGCCAGCAGCCAATCTGGTTTATCGAGTTTCCCTGGGGCCAACGTCCTGACTTTC.

This clonotype was detected many times. This sequence joins TRBV7-2 and TRBJ2-7; TRBD1 matches 10 bases. The CDR3 runs to 15 residues. Germline CDR1 is SGHTA and CDR2 is FQGNSA. The V segment lost 5 bases and the J segment 1 base; nucleotides outside the gene matches: 5. CDR3 sequence reads: CASSEGTGASYEQYF. The CDR3 coding sequence is TGTGCCAGCAGCGAAGGGACAGGGGCTTCCTACGAGCAGTACTTC.

The sample holds a few counts of this clonotype. The J gene is TRBJ1-2, the V gene TRBV27; 7 bases are a match to TRBD1. This CDR3 has 16 amino acids. V shed 3 bases and J 4 bases; nucleotides not matched to a gene: 11. Germline CDR1 and CDR2: MNHEY and SMNVEV (reference sequence). The CDR3 region is CASSFRQGVLSYGYTF. In nucleotides, the CDR3 is TGTGCCAGCAGTTTTAGACAGGGAGTCCTTAGCTATGGCTACACCTTC.